This TCR beta chain derives from a study of Graves' ophthalmopathy and Graves' hyperthyroidism. Ophthalmopathy in the donors was of moderate-to-severe activity, with CAS ≥3, NOSPECS ≥4 and duration under 3 months. Many counts were recorded for this clonotype. RNA served as the template for amplifying TCR beta CDR3 regions. First-round RT-PCR used HTBI primers; second-round multiplex PCR followed. TCRdb re-called the multiplex PCR reads through MiXCR, storing one row per CDR3 protein. The table lists a few hundred thousand distinct CDR3 sequences, around 20% of them singletons. The CDR3 is 15 amino acids. J was trimmed by 0 bases and V by 0 bases; bases with no gene match: 3. Germline CDR1 reads SGDLS; CDR2 reads YYNGEE.

This receptor was taken from a woman aged 18-35 years with Graves' ophthalmopathy. Sequences were obtained from peripheral blood. This chain uses TRBV9 with TRBJ2-7; 7 nucleotides align to TRBD1. CDR3 DNA sequence: TGTGCCAGCAGCGTAGGGGCAGGGGGCTCCTACGAGCAGTACTTC. As protein: CASSVGAGGSYEQYF.